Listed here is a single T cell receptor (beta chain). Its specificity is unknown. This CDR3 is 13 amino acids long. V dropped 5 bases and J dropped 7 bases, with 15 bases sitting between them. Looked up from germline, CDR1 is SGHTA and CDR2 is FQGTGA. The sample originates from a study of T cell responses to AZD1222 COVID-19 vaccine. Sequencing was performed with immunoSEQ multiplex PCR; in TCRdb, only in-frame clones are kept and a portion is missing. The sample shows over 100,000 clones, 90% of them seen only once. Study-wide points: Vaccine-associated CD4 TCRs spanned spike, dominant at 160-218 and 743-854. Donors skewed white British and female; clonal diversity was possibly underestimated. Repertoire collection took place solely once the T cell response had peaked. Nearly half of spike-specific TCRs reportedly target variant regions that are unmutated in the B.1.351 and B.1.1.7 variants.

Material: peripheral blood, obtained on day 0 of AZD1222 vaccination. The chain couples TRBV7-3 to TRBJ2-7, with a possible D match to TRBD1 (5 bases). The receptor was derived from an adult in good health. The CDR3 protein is CASSPGQRGEQYF. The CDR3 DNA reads TGTGCCAGCAGCCCAGGACAAAGGGGAGAGCAGTACTTC.